The T cell receptor (beta chain) described here comes from a study of T cell responses to AZD1222 COVID-19 vaccine (dated by TCRdb to 2020 to 2023). With regard to the full study: AZD1222 recipients whose second dose came at about 4 weeks and those whose second dose came at about 12 weeks were combined into one group, since spike-specific TCR depth and breadth did not differ between the two schedules. TCR sequencing covered 233 trial participants: roughly 200 given two doses of AZD1222 and 26 given two doses of MenACWY control vaccine. Trial participants were enrolled by age into subgroups of 18-55, 56-69 and 70-plus years, and 148, 28 and 57 TCR-sequenced participants, respectively, were included in these subgroups.

This sample's time point label indicates: baseline before first vaccination. Vaccinee samples were obtained from the UK trials COV001 and COV002, which included a single-blind randomized controlled phase 2/3 trial of AZD1222 (ChAdOx1 nCoV-19) in healthy adults. For TCRbeta chain sequencing, PBMC samples from trial participants were taken at day 0 and at day 28 after the second dose. The CDR3 regions of human TCRbeta chains were analyzed by immunosequencing. The published analysis was carried out like this. Repertoire TCRs were matched against a reference library of SARS-CoV-2-specific TCRs generated with the MIRA antigen-specificity platform. Breadth meant the fraction of unique TCRs that were SARS-CoV-2-associated, whereas depth meant the fraction of total T cells that were SARS-CoV-2-associated. Each spike-specific TCR was assigned to its reactive spike region and to a CD4 or CD8 class using the MIRA data. Log10-transformed breadth and depth values were compared by one-way ANOVA with Sidak's multiple comparisons tests. TCRdb took this table from immuneACCESS and kept in-frame rearrangements with V and J called. Such tables lack part of the clones; where checked against another copy, unresolved V genes explain under half of the gap, and the rest is unexplained. D and trimming were read from the DNA, whereas the V and J calls and clone size are those reported in that table. The sample yields 150,000 or so clones; about 87% were counted once. The ten top clones hold roughly 16% of the sample.

Of note for this clone: The specificity of this receptor is unknown. It has no much larger one-base neighbor in the sample; base qualities were not kept.

General findings and caveats noted by the study authors: Conclusions about previously exposed vaccinees are limited because only a handful of AZD1222 recipients were SARS-CoV-2 seropositive at baseline. Because no samples from the day 14 peak response were available, repertoires could be characterized only after the peak T cell response. Spike-specific TCR breadth and depth rose significantly after two AZD1222 doses compared with day 0 and with MenACWY recipients. Nearly half of unique spike-specific TCRs reportedly recognized epitopes outside regions mutated in the B.1.351 and B.1.1.7 variants. Participants were mostly white British, with more females than males. The authors suggested clonal diversity may have been underestimated. In the small 56-69-year group, the increase in depth fell short of significance, most likely because of low power. CD4 TCRs associated with the vaccine covered the entire spike protein, and the dominant responses were in regions 160-218 and 743-854.

The input for sequencing was peripheral blood, taken on day 0 of AZD1222 vaccination. This clonotype was obtained from an adult in good health.

In nucleotides, the sequence is TGTGCCAGCAGATTAGCCGGGACAGGGGGCTATGGCTACACCTTC. Its product reads: CASRLAGTGGYGYTF. The V and J genes are TRBV5-8 and TRBJ1-2; 11 bases in the middle match TRBD1. Spanning cysteine to phenylalanine, the CDR3 consists of 15 amino acids. Only the CDR3 part of the read is kept: 45 bases, read in frame from the first base. The germline V gene supplies CDR1 SGHTS and CDR2 YDEGEE. V has 5 bases trimmed and J has 4 bases trimmed; junction bases matching no gene number 7.